This T cell receptor beta chain was documented in a study of cytomegalovirus exposure and HLA in healthy donors. Use of 60 Vbeta and 13 Jbeta primers characterized the PCR. Measured with immunoSEQ multiplex PCR; TCRdb has only the in-frame clones, and not every one. The sample yields around 130,000 clones, approximately 80% seen once. There are 16 residues in the CDR3. Germline V gene sequence: CDR1 SGHDT, CDR2 YYEEEE. The trim removed 4 bases at V and 5 bases at J, leaving 12 bases unmatched. Findings of the study overall: Follow-up analysis later connected one missense variant in DCLRE1C with trimming of TCR beta V- and J-genes. A further, later analysis showed that HLA-associated TCR beta chains (compared with equally common others) were more clonally expanded. Later work found most CMV-associated TCR beta chains apparently HLA-restricted. According to a later analysis, donors in an Asian-associated ancestry cluster reportedly had fewer N-insertions than the roughly 670-donor mean.

Comments on this clone: Its specificity is unknown.

The rearrangement joins TRBV5-6 to TRBJ2-3, with 8 bases matching TRBD2. This TCR was sampled from a girl aged 2 to 9 in good health and CMV-seronegative. The source material was PBMCs. CDR3 nucleotide sequence: TGTGCCAGCAGCCCGATGACTAGCGTGCGAGTAGATACGCAGTATTTT. Translation: CASSPMTSVRVDTQYF.